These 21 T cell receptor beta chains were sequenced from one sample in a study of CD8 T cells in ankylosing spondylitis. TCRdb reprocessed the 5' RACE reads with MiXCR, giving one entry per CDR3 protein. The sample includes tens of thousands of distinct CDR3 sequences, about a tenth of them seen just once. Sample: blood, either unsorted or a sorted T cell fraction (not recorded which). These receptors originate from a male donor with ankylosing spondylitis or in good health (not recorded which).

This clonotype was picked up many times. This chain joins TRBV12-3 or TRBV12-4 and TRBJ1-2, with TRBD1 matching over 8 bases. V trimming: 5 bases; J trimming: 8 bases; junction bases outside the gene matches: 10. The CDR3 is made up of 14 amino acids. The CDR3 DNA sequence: TGTGCCAGCAGTCAACTACAGGGGGGAGGCGGCTACACCTTC. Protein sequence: CASSQLQGGGGYTF.

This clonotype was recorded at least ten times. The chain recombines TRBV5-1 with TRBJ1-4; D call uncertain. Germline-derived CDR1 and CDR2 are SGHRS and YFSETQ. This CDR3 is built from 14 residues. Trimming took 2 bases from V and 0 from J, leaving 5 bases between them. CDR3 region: CASSFDTTNEKLFF. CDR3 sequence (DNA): TGCGCCAGCAGCTTCGATACAACTAATGAAAAACTGTTTTTT.

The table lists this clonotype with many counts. This chain's CDR3 is CASSLVLAGGPNEQFF. As DNA, the CDR3 is TGTGCCAGCAGCTTAGTATTAGCGGGAGGGCCCAATGAGCAGTTCTTC. The genes are TRBV5-4 and TRBJ2-1, with 11 bases fitting TRBD2. Germline CDR1 reads SGHNT; CDR2 reads YYREEE (reference sequence). The CDR3 length is 16 residues. Trimming at V came to 2 bases and at J to 6 bases, leaving 7 bases not matched to a gene.

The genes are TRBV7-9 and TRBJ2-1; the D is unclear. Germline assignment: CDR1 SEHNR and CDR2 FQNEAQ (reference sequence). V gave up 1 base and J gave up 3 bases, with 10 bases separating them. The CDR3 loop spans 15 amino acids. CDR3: CASSLGANNYNEQFF. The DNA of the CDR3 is TGTGCCAGCAGCTTAGGAGCAAACAACTACAATGAGCAGTTCTTC.

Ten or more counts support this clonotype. CDR3 coding DNA: TGTGCCAGTATCCCTGTTGGCAGCCCCCAAGAGACCCAGTACTTC. Translating it yields CASIPVGSPQETQYF. The V and J genes are TRBV5-5 and TRBJ2-5; D is undetermined. Per the germline V gene, CDR1 is SGHKS and CDR2 is YYEKEE (reference sequence). This CDR3 region has 15 residues. Trimming removed 8 bases from V and 1 base from J, with 18 bases in between.

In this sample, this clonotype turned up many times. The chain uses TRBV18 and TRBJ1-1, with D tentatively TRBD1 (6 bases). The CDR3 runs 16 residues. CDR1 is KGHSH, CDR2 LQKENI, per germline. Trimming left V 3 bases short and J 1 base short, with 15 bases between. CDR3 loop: CASSPRGGGTNTEAFF. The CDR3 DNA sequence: TGTGCCAGCTCACCTCGGGGAGGGGGGACGAACACTGAAGCTTTCTTT.

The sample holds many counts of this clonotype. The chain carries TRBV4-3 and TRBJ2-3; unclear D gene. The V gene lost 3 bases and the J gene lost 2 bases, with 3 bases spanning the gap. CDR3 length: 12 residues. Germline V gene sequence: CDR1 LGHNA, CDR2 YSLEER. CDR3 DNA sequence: TGCGCCAGCAGCCAGGACACAGATACGCAGTATTTT. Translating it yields CASSQDTDTQYF.

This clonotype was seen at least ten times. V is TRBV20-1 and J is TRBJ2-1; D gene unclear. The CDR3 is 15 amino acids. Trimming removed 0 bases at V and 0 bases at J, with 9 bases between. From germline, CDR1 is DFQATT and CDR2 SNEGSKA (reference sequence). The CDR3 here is CSARDPQRSYNEQFF. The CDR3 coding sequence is TGCAGTGCTAGAGACCCCCAGCGCTCCTACAATGAGCAGTTCTTC.

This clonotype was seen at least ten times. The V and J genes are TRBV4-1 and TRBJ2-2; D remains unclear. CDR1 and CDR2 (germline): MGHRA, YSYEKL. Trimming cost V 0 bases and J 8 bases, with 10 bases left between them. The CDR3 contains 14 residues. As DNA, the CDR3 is TGCGCCAGCAGCCAAGATTACGCGGCGGGGGAGCTGTTTTTT. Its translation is CASSQDYAAGELFF.

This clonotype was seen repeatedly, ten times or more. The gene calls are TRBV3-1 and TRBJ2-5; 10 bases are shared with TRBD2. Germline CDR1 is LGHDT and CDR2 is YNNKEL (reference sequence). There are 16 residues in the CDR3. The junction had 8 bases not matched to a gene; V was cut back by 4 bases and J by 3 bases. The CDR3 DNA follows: TGTGCCAGCAGCCCTTGGGGGACTAGCGCAGAAGAGACCCAGTACTTC. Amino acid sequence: CASSPWGTSAEETQYF.

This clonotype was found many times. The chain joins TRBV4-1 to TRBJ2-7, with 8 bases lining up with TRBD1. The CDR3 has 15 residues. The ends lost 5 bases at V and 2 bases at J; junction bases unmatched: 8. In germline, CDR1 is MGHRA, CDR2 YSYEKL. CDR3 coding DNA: TGCGCCAGCAGCATCGGACAGGGCCAACCCTACGAGCAGTACTTC. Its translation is CASSIGQGQPYEQYF.

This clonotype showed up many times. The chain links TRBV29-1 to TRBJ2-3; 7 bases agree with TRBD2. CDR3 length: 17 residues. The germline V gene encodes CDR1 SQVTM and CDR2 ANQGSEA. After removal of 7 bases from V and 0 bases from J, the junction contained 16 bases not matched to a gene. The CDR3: CSALGGRWGLSTDTQYF. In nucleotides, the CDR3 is TGCAGCGCCTTGGGGGGGAGATGGGGCCTTAGCACAGATACGCAGTATTTT.

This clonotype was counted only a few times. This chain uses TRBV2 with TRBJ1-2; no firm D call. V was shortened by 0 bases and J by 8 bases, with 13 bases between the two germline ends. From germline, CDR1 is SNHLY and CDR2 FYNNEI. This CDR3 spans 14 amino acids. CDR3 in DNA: TGTGCCAGCAGTGAAGCCGCGACTACTGGAGGCTACACCTTC. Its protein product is CASSEAATTGGYTF.

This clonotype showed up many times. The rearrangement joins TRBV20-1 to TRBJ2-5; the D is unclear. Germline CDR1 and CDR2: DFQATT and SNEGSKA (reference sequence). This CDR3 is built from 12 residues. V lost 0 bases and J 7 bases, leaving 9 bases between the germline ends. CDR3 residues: CSARDDLRTQYF. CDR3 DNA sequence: TGCAGTGCTAGAGATGATTTGCGGACCCAGTACTTC.

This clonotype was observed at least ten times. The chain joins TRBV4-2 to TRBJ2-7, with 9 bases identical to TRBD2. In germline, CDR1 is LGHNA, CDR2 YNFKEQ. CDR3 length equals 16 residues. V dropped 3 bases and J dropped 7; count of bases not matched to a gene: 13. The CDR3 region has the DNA TGTGCCAGCAGCCAGACTAGCGGCACAGTGCCGAGGGAGCAGTACTTC. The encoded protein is CASSQTSGTVPREQYF.

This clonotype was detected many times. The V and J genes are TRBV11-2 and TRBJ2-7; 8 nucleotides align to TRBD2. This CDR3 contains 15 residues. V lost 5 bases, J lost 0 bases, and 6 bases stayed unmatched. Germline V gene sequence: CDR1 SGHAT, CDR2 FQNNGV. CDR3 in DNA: TGTGCCAGCAGCATGACTAGCGCGAGCTCCTACGAGCAGTACTTC. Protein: CASSMTSASSYEQYF.

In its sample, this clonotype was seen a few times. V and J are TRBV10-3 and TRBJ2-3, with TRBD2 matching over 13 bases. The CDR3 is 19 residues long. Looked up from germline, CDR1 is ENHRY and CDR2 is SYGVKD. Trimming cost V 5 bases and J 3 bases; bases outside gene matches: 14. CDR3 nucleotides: TGTGCCATCAGTCAAACTAGCGGGAGGGTTGAGGGGGGTACAGATACGCAGTATTTT. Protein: CAISQTSGRVEGGTDTQYF.

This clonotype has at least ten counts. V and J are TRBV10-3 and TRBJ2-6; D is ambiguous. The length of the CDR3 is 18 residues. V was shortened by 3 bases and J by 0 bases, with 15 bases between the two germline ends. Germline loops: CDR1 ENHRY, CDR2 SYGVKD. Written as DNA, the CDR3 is TGTGCCATCAGTGAATGGCCCCCGAGCCCCTCTGGGGCCAACGTCCTGACTTTC. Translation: CAISEWPPSPSGANVLTF.

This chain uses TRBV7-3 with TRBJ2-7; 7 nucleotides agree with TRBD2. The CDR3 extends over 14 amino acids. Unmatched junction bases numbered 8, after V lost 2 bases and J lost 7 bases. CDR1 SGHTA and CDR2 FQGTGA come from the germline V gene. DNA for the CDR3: TGTGCCAGCAGCTTAGACCCGGGAGCGGGAGAGCAGTACTTC. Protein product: CASSLDPGAGEQYF.

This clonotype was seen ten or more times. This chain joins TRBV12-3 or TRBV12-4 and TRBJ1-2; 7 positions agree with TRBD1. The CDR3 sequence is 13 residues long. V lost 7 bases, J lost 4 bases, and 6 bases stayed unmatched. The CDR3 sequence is CASKGDSGYGYTF. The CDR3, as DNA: TGTGCCAGCAAGGGGGACAGCGGCTATGGCTACACCTTC.

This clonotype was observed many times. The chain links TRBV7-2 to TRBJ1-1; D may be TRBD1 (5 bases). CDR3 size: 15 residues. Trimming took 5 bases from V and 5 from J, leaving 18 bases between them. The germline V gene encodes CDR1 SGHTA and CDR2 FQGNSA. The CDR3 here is CASSRTVQGRTEAFF. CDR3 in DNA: TGTGCCAGCAGCAGAACGGTGCAGGGACGGACTGAAGCTTTCTTT.